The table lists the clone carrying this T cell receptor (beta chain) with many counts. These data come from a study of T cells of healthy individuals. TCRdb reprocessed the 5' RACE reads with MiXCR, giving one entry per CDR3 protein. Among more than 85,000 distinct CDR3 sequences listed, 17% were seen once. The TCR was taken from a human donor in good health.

CDR3 DNA: TGTGCCCGTGGAGGGGAGGACCAGCCCCAGCATTTT. Translated, it gives CARGGEDQPQHF. This chain joins TRBV7-2 and TRBJ1-5; a possible D gene is TRBD1 (5 bases). This CDR3 region has 12 residues. The V and J ends lost 11 bases and 7 bases respectively, with 15 bases between them. Germline V gives CDR1 SGHTA, CDR2 FQGNSA.